The 16 T cell receptor beta chains given below trace back to one sample, sequenced in a study of T cell changes during pregnancy in multiple sclerosis. Generated by immunoSEQ multiplex PCR, the TCRdb table keeps only in-frame clones and is missing some. Of some 20,000 clones in the sample, approximately 90% were seen once. The sequencing here drew on CD8+ T cells from peripheral blood mononuclear cells, taken in the second trimester of pregnancy. The receptors shown here come from a female donor in good health, enrolled as a control in a pregnancy study.

This clone came up a few times. This chain uses TRBV19 with TRBJ1-2; D uncertain. The V gene's germline CDR1 is LNHDA and CDR2 SQIVND (reference sequence). CDR3 size: 12 residues. Trimming took off 4 bases at V and 6 bases at J, with 9 bases between the two ends. The CDR3 loop reads CASSNTFDGYTF. The CDR3 coding sequence is TGTGCCAGTAGTAATACTTTTGATGGCTACACCTTC. The variable domain in full, completed from reference TRBV19 and TRBJ1-2, reads DGGITQSPKYLFRKEGQNVTLSCEQNLNHDAMYWYRQDPGQGLRLIYYSQIVNDFQKGDIAEGYSVSREKKESFPLTVTSAQKNPTAFYLCASSNTFDGYTFGSGTRLTVV.

The chain has TRBV19 and TRBJ1-1, with 7 bases that match TRBD1. CDR3 length: 17 amino acids. V was pared by 1 base and J by 2 bases, with 10 bases of the junction left unmatched. CDR1 is LNHDA, CDR2 SQIVND, per germline (reference sequence). CDR3 in DNA: TGTGCCAGTAGTATAGGGCCCAGACAGGGTACAAACACTGAAGCTTTCTTT. Protein sequence: CASSIGPRQGTNTEAFF.

The V call is TRBV11-1, the J call TRBJ2-7; 8 bases are a match to TRBD2. After removal of 4 bases from V and 5 bases from J, the junction contained 10 bases not matched to a gene. From germline, CDR1 is SGHAT and CDR2 FQDESV (reference sequence). This CDR3 spans 15 amino acids. This chain's CDR3 is CASSSFGGERDEQYF. CDR3 nucleotides: TGTGCCAGCAGCTCATTCGGGGGGGAACGGGACGAGCAGTACTTC. The full variable domain, in which reference TRBV11-1 and TRBJ2-7 provide the parts outside the CDR3, is EAEVAQSPRYKITEKSQAVAFWCDPISGHATLYWYRQILGQGPELLVQFQDESVVDDSQLPKDRFSAERLKGVDSTLKIQPAELGDSAMYLCASSSFGGERDEQYFGPGTRLTVT.

The rearrangement links TRBV28 to TRBJ2-7; possibly TRBD2 for D (5 bases). The V and J ends lost 8 bases and 5 bases respectively, with 16 bases between them. The CDR3 totals 13 residues. Looked up from germline, CDR1 is MDHEN and CDR2 is SYDVKM. The CDR3 bases are TGTGCCAGCTCTCCCCGGACGGAGGACGAGCAGTACTTC. This gives the protein CASSPRTEDEQYF. Based on the CDR3 plus reference TRBV28 and TRBJ2-7, the full variable domain is DVKVTQSSRYLVKRTGEKVFLECVQDMDHENMFWYRQDPGLGLRLIYFSYDVKMKEKGDIPEGYSVSREKKERFSLILESASTNQTSMYLCASSPRTEDEQYFGPGTRLTVT.

The chain recombines TRBV19 with TRBJ1-4; D remains unclear. This CDR3 comprises 11 residues. V was trimmed by 8 bases and J by 13 bases, leaving 14 bases between them. In germline, CDR1 is LNHDA, CDR2 SQIVND (reference sequence). The CDR3 bases are TGTGCCAGTCGTTTTGGGCAGGTACTGTTTTTT. This codes for CASRFGQVLFF.

This chain joins TRBV6-5 and TRBJ2-5, with D perhaps matching TRBD1 (6 bases). From germline, CDR1 is MNHEY and CDR2 SVGAGI. The CDR3 is 13 residues long. V lost 6 bases to trimming and J lost 5 bases, with 13 bases between them. The CDR3 sequence: CASSLTGYETQYF. The CDR3 bases are TGTGCCAGCAGCCTTACAGGGTACGAGACCCAGTACTTC.

The chain carries TRBV9 and TRBJ1-5, with 7 bases identical to TRBD1. Germline assignment: CDR1 SGDLS and CDR2 YYNGEE. J was trimmed by 0 bases and V by 7 bases; bases with no gene match: 4. This CDR3 spans 14 amino acids. In DNA form, the CDR3 reads TGTGCCAGCGGGGACAGTTATAGCAATCAGCCCCAGCATTTT. It translates to CASGDSYSNQPQHF.

The chain employs TRBV4-3 and TRBJ2-7, with 7 positions matching TRBD2. The V segment lost 1 base and the J segment 3 bases; nucleotides outside the gene matches: 9. The CDR3 is 16 residues long. Germline V gene sequence: CDR1 LGHNA, CDR2 YSLEER. The CDR3 nucleotides are TGCGCCAGCAGCCAAGGAAGACCAGCGGGAATCTACGAGCAGTACTTC. Translating gives CASSQGRPAGIYEQYF.

Turning to this clone: The same CDR3 also results from other DNA sequences found in this sample. The chain has TRBV27 and TRBJ2-1; D gene unclear. Per germline, CDR1 MNHEY and CDR2 SMNVEV (reference sequence). This CDR3 region has 13 residues. V lost 3 bases and J lost 0, with 3 bases in between. The CDR3, as DNA: TGTGCCAGCAGTTTGAGCTCCTACAATGAGCAGTTCTTC. Its translation is CASSLSSYNEQFF.

J is TRBJ2-7 and V is TRBV10-3; TRBD2 matches 9 bases. V was pared by 3 bases and J by 4 bases, with 10 bases of the junction left unmatched. Germline CDR1 and CDR2: ENHRY and SYGVKD. The CDR3 consists of 16 residues. The CDR3 reads CAISDPGLAYGYEQYF. As DNA, the CDR3 is TGTGCCATCAGTGACCCCGGACTAGCGTACGGGTACGAGCAGTACTTC.

J is TRBJ1-1 and V is TRBV7-6, with a possible D match to TRBD1 (6 bases). The CDR3 contains 16 residues. Germline CDR1 is SGHVS and CDR2 is FNYEAQ. V lost 5 bases to trimming and J lost 0 bases, with 16 bases between them. In DNA, the CDR3 is TGTGCCAGCAGCGCCAGGACAGTCGTTATGAACACTGAAGCTTTCTTT. Amino acids: CASSARTVVMNTEAFF.

The chain combines TRBV7-9 with TRBJ2-3; D is possibly TRBD2 (7 bases). CDR1 is SEHNR, CDR2 FQNEAQ, per germline (reference sequence). This CDR3 is 14 amino acids long. V lost 6 bases and J lost 0, with 10 bases in between. The CDR3 reads CASRRGPSTDTQYF. CDR3 nucleotide sequence: TGTGCCAGCAGGCGGGGGCCAAGCACAGATACGCAGTATTTT.

In this sample, this clone turned up once. An end of the junction differs from the germline gene, which may be a read error. This chain connects TRBV7-7 to TRBJ2-2, with a possible D match to TRBD1 (6 bases). The CDR3 runs to 17 residues. Germline V lookup: CDR1 SSHAT, CDR2 FNYEAQ (reference sequence). CDR3 loop: CASSSKWGPANTGELFF. CDR3 coding DNA: TGTGCTAGCAGCTCGAAATGGGGGCCAGCGAACACCGGGGAGCTGTTTTTT.

The chain uses TRBV4-1 and TRBJ2-1; 7 positions match TRBD2. Losses at the gene ends were 0 bases for V and 2 bases for J; bases not matched to a gene: 4. The length of the CDR3 is 16 residues. The germline V gene encodes CDR1 MGHRA and CDR2 YSYEKL. Here the CDR3 reads CASSQEGGSAYNEQFF. The DNA of the CDR3 is TGCGCCAGCAGCCAAGAGGGAGGGAGCGCCTACAATGAGCAGTTCTTC.

V usage is TRBV6-5 and J usage is TRBJ2-5; 7 bases line up with TRBD2. V lost 0 bases and J lost 4; bases outside the gene matches: 2. CDR3 size: 14 residues. Germline-derived CDR1 and CDR2 are MNHEY and SVGAGI. The CDR3, as DNA: TGTGCCAGCAGTTACTCTACGGGGGGAGAGACCCAGTACTTC. Encoded protein: CASSYSTGGETQYF.

This clone was recorded once. This chain uses TRBV4-3 with TRBJ2-7, with D possibly being TRBD1 (6 bases). The CDR3 loop spans 15 amino acids. The ends were cut back, 3 bases at V and 3 bases at J, with 15 bases in the middle. The germline V gene has CDR1 LGHNA and CDR2 YSLEER. CDR3 residues: CASSQGRDKYYEQYF. Written as DNA, the CDR3 is TGCGCCAGCAGCCAGGGCCGGGACAAATACTACGAGCAGTACTTC.